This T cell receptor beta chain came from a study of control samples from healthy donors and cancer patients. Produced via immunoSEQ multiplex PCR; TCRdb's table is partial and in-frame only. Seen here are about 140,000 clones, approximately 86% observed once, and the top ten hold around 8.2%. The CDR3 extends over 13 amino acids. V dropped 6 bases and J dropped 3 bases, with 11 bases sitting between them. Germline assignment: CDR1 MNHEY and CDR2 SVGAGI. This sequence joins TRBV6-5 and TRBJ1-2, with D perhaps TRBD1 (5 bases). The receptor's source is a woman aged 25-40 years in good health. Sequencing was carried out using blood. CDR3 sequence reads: CASRPGPDYGYTF. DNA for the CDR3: TGTGCCAGCAGACCAGGGCCAGACTATGGCTACACCTTC.